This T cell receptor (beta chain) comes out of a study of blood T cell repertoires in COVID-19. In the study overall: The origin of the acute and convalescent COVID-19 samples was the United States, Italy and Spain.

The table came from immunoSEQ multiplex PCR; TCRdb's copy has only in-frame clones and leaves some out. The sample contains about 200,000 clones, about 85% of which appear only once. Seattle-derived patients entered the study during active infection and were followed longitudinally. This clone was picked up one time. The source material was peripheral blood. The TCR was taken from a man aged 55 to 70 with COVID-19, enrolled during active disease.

CDR3 in DNA: TGTGCCAGTGATCGACAGGGCATTACAGATACGCAGTATTTT. Its protein is CASDRQGITDTQYF. This rearrangement joins TRBV5-4 to TRBJ2-3; 7 bases map to TRBD1. CDR1 SGHNT and CDR2 YYREEE come from the germline V gene (reference sequence). The V and J ends lost 8 bases and 3 bases, in that order; junction bases with no gene match: 9. CDR3 length: 14 amino acids.